The T cell receptor (beta chain) described here comes from a study of blood T cell repertoires in COVID-19. Across the study: Acute and convalescent COVID-19 specimens originated in the United States, Italy and Spain. The analysed material was cDNA or gDNA that came from T cells, B-cell-depleted T cells, or PBMCs.

As originally analysed: By means of reference gene primer amplification, nucleated cell counts were estimated. Using immunoSEQ multiplex PCR, the repertoire was profiled, and TCRdb retains in-frame clones only, with some absent. From that table come the V and J calls and clone size; the DNA was used to work out D and trimming. The sample records around 260,000 clones, approximately 79% being singletons. The V gene's germline CDR1 is SNHLY and CDR2 FYNNEI. The CDR3 spans 13 residues. V lost 6 bases to trimming and J lost 4 bases; unmatched junction nucleotides: 3. Donors were grouped by their self-reported clinical history.

The source of this sequence is a man aged 25 to 40 with acute COVID-19. The sequenced material came from PBMCs or T cells enriched from blood (not recorded which). J is TRBJ1-2 and V is TRBV2; 9 nucleotides line up with TRBD1. In DNA, the CDR3 is TGTGCCAGCAGAATGACAGGGGGCTATGGCTACACCTTC. As protein: CASRMTGGYGYTF.